The entry below describes one TCR beta chain. Its target is not known. The length of the CDR3 is 17 residues. V lost 4 bases to trimming and J lost 5 bases; unmatched junction nucleotides: 13. In germline, CDR1 is SGHNT, CDR2 YYREEE (reference sequence). The data are from a study of glioma-infiltrating T cells after dendritic cell vaccination. Study context: The vaccine used monocyte-derived dendritic cells pulsed overnight with autologous tumor lysate.

Study observations and caveats: Patients with more pretreatment TILs had longer time to progression and survival.

Here immunoSEQ multiplex PCR was the method, and the copy in TCRdb shows in-frame clones only, minus some. The data show under 40,000 clones, with 90% to 95% seen just once and roughly 2.3% held by the top ten. The chain combines TRBV5-4 with TRBJ2-3, with 10 bases aligning to TRBD2. This clonotype originated in a human donor with glioblastoma. The source was blood, collected before dendritic cell vaccination. CDR3 in DNA: TGTGCCAGCAGCCTAAGTTCGAGCGGGGGGGCCAAAGATACGCAGTATTTT. Amino acid sequence: CASSLSSSGGAKDTQYF.